Each of the 9 T cell receptor beta chains below was sequenced from the same sample in a study of cytomegalovirus exposure and HLA in healthy donors. The PCR ran on 60 Vbeta and 13 Jbeta primers. Sequencing was performed with immunoSEQ multiplex PCR; in TCRdb, only in-frame clones are kept and a portion is missing. The data hold about 190,000 clones, with approximately 80% observed a single time. The sequenced material came from PBMCs. These receptors were taken from a male donor in good health and CMV-seronegative.

The chain employs TRBV4-2 and TRBJ1-6; TRBD1 matches at 10 bases. J was trimmed by 12 bases and V by 8 bases; bases with no gene match: 13. CDR1 and CDR2 (germline): LGHNA, YNFKEQ. This CDR3 comprises 15 residues. The DNA for the CDR3 is TGTGCCAGCGCCCCGGGACAGGGGATGGTAGTACCCCTCCACTTT. It is translated as CASAPGQGMVVPLHF.

The gene calls are TRBV7-2 and TRBJ1-6; D is ambiguous. The CDR3 runs to 16 residues. Looked up from germline, CDR1 is SGHTA and CDR2 is FQGNSA. V dropped 5 bases and J dropped 6 bases, with 17 bases sitting between them. CDR3 sequence: CASSPILARINSPLHF. CDR3 bases: TGTGCCAGCAGCCCGATTCTGGCCAGGATTAATTCACCCCTCCACTTT.

The chain couples TRBV28 to TRBJ2-7, with D possibly being TRBD2 (7 bases). The CDR3 is 18 residues long. Trimming removed 2 bases at V and 0 bases at J, with 20 bases between. Per the germline V gene, CDR1 is MDHEN and CDR2 is SYDVKM. In DNA form, the CDR3 reads TGTGCCAGCAGTTTAACGCGGGACGGGGGGCCCCTCTCCTACGAGCAGTACTTC. This encodes CASSLTRDGGPLSYEQYF.

The V gene is TRBV28, the J gene TRBJ2-6, with a weak D call TRBD1 (6 bases). Trimming left V 4 bases short and J 0 bases short, with 16 bases between. Germline lookup yields CDR1 MDHEN and CDR2 SYDVKM. CDR3 length: 18 residues. Here the CDR3 DNA reads TGTGCCAGCAGTTCCCCTCCCGGACAGACCTCTGGGGCCAACGTCCTGACTTTC. Protein: CASSSPPGQTSGANVLTF. The complete variable domain, with remaining parts taken from reference TRBV28 and TRBJ2-6, reads DVKVTQSSRYLVKRTGEKVFLECVQDMDHENMFWYRQDPGLGLRLIYFSYDVKMKEKGDIPEGYSVSREKKERFSLILESASTNQTSMYLCASSSPPGQTSGANVLTFGAGSRLTVL.

V and J are TRBV7-8 and TRBJ1-1; D is undetermined. Trimming took off 1 base at V and 0 bases at J, with 9 bases between the two ends. The CDR3 has 15 amino acids. Per germline, CDR1 SGHVS and CDR2 FQNEAQ. The DNA for the CDR3 is TGTGCCAGCAGCTTAGGGAGCGGCATGAACACTGAAGCTTTCTTT. Translating it yields CASSLGSGMNTEAFF.

This chain connects TRBV9 to TRBJ1-2; 8 bases fit TRBD1. CDR1 and CDR2 (germline): SGDLS, YYNGEE. This CDR3 comprises 16 residues. V gave up 4 bases and J gave up 4 bases; unmatched junction bases: 12. In DNA, the CDR3 is TGTGCCAGCAGCTCCTCTGGACAGGGAGTTCCCTATGGCTACACCTTC. Amino acid sequence: CASSSSGQGVPYGYTF.

The chain is built from TRBV6-1 and TRBJ2-7; D call uncertain. The CDR3 extends over 14 amino acids. CDR1 and CDR2 from the germline V gene are MNHNS and SASEGT. V was shortened by 4 bases and J by 1 base, with 11 bases between the two germline ends. The CDR3 nucleotides read TGTGCCAGCAGTGGGTTGACTGCATCCTACGAGCAGTACTTC. Translated: CASSGLTASYEQYF.

The rearrangement joins TRBV7-6 to TRBJ1-1; a possible D gene is TRBD1 (5 bases). The CDR3 runs to 17 residues. Germline V CDR1 and CDR2: SGHVS, FNYEAQ. Trimming cost V 3 bases and J 3 bases, with 20 bases left between them. The CDR3 sequence: CASSLGLGSGGDTEAFF. The CDR3 DNA reads as TGTGCCAGCAGCTTGGGTTTGGGGTCCGGAGGGGACACTGAAGCTTTCTTT.

The genes are TRBV5-1 and TRBJ1-2, with TRBD1 matching over 8 bases. CDR3 length: 17 amino acids. Per germline, CDR1 SGHRS and CDR2 YFSETQ. Trimming removed 1 base from V and 0 bases from J; junction bases left unmatched: 8. The CDR3 nucleotides read TGCGCCAGCAGCTTGAGAGGGACAGGTGGCTCTAACTATGGCTACACCTTC. It translates to CASSLRGTGGSNYGYTF.